This T cell receptor (beta chain) was sequenced in a study of metastatic and nonmetastatic thyroid tumors. Regarding this clone: Its antigen is still unknown.

With MiXCR, TCRdb reprocessed the PCR reads. Among about 37,000 clones listed, roughly 14% were seen once. Patients underwent thyroid surgery, and none had received any treatment before it. The CDR3 has 13 amino acids. The V gene lost 4 bases and the J gene lost 3 bases, with 11 bases spanning the gap. The germline V gene has CDR1 SGHRS and CDR2 YFSETQ. The study's findings and limits: It was reportedly found that TCR beta diversity was significantly higher in malignant thyroid tumors than in benign nodules, a difference seen in both blood and tumor samples.

This chain links TRBV5-1 with TRBJ2-7; D is possibly TRBD1 (5 bases). The sample consisted of blood. This receptor was taken from a female donor with papillary thyroid cancer or a benign thyroid nodule (not recorded which). Some clones in this sample may be carry-over from other donors' samples. This CDR3 is CASSPTGSYEQYF. CDR3 DNA sequence: TGCGCCAGCAGCCCAACAGGCAGCTACGAGCAGTACTTC.